Following are 15 T cell receptor beta chains from one sample sequenced in a study of T cell responses to AZD1222 COVID-19 vaccine. The repertoire was sequenced with immunoSEQ multiplex PCR; TCRdb's copy has only in-frame clones and lacks some. The sample includes 65,000 to 70,000 clones, 85% to 90% of them seen just once. The sequences come from peripheral blood, collected on day 0 of AZD1222 vaccination. These receptor sequences come from an adult in good health.

The V and J genes are TRBV16 and TRBJ1-6; D possibly corresponds to TRBD1 (5 bases). Germline lookup yields CDR1 KGHSY and CDR2 FQNENV. The CDR3 is 14 residues long. V lost 4 bases to trimming and J lost 9 bases, with 13 bases between them. CDR3 loop: CASSRPSGGSPLHF. CDR3 nucleotide sequence: TGTGCCAGCAGCCGGCCATCGGGGGGTTCACCCCTCCACTTT. Full variable domain (remainder filled in from reference TRBV16 and TRBJ1-6): GEEVAQTPKHLVRGEGQKAKLYCAPIKGHSYVFWYQQVLKNEFKFLISFQNENVFDETGMPKERFSAKCLPNSPCSLEIQATKLEDSAVYFCASSRPSGGSPLHFGNGTRLTVT.

J is TRBJ2-2 and V is TRBV2; TRBD1 aligns across 11 bases. Trimming took 6 bases from V and 6 from J; bases not matched to a gene: 6. Germline values: CDR1 SNHLY, CDR2 FYNNEI. The CDR3 runs 15 residues. The CDR3 nucleotides read TGTGCCAGCAGAGATGGGACAGGGGGAGCCGGGGAGCTGTTTTTT. It specifies CASRDGTGGAGELFF.

The V gene is TRBV6-5, the J gene TRBJ1-5, with D possibly TRBD1 on 6 matching bases. Trimming pared 10 bases from V and 3 bases from J, leaving 16 bases between. Germline loops: CDR1 MNHEY, CDR2 SVGAGI. The CDR3 runs 14 residues. In nucleotides, the CDR3 is TGTGCCACACTTTCCGGGACATCCAATCAGCCCCAGCATTTT. Translation gives CATLSGTSNQPQHF.

The chain links TRBV4-3 to TRBJ1-4; no clear D. Germline V gene data show CDR1 as LGHNA and CDR2 as YSLEER. V shed 2 bases and J shed 7 bases, with 8 bases lying between them. The CDR3 extends over 13 amino acids. The CDR3 region is CASSQTSGEKLFF. The CDR3 DNA reads TGCGCCAGCAGCCAAACCAGTGGTGAAAAACTGTTTTTT.

The chain uses TRBV28 and TRBJ2-1, with a weak D call TRBD2 (5 bases). There are 12 residues in the CDR3. Germline V lookup: CDR1 MDHEN, CDR2 SYDVKM. Trimming took 5 bases from V and 9 from J, leaving 11 bases between them. CDR3 sequence: CASSVLRGEQFF. CDR3 bases: TGTGCCAGCAGTGTCCTTCGGGGTGAGCAGTTCTTC.

This chain joins TRBV15 and TRBJ2-1; 14 nucleotides agree with TRBD2. The CDR3 has 16 amino acids. Germline CDR1 reads LNHNV; CDR2 reads YYDKDF (reference sequence). The J segment lost 8 bases and the V segment lost 2 bases, leaving 5 bases of the junction unmatched. CDR3 sequence: CATSRLAGLAGDEQFF. The CDR3 DNA reads as TGTGCCACCAGCAGACTGGCGGGACTAGCGGGAGATGAGCAGTTCTTC.

The chain employs TRBV15 and TRBJ1-4; 9 nucleotides line up with TRBD1. The length of the CDR3 is 15 residues. In germline, CDR1 is LNHNV, CDR2 YYDKDF (reference sequence). Losses at the gene ends were 0 bases for V and 7 bases for J; bases not matched to a gene: 3. This CDR3 is CATSREDRGIEKLFF. For the CDR3, the DNA is TGTGCCACCAGCAGAGAAGACAGGGGGATTGAAAAACTGTTTTTT.

This chain joins TRBV6-5 and TRBJ2-5; D unresolved. The germline V gene encodes CDR1 MNHEY and CDR2 SVGAGI. V was clipped by 4 bases and J by 2 bases, with 11 bases between them. The CDR3 runs 14 residues. DNA of the CDR3: TGTGCCAGCAGTTTTGGGCGGAATCAAGAGACCCAGTACTTC. Protein: CASSFGRNQETQYF.

This clone showed up just once. V usage is TRBV19 and J usage is TRBJ2-6; D is ambiguous. V was trimmed by 8 bases and J by 1 base, leaving 9 bases between them. There are 14 residues in the CDR3. Per germline, CDR1 LNHDA and CDR2 SQIVND (reference sequence). CDR3 sequence reads: CASGRASGANVLTF. DNA of the CDR3: TGTGCCAGTGGCCGCGCTTCTGGGGCCAACGTCCTGACTTTC.

The chain employs TRBV6-2 or TRBV6-3 and TRBJ1-2, with TRBD1 matching over 7 bases. Germline trimming cut 4 bases from V and 4 bases from J; bases unmatched to any gene: 6. This CDR3 is built from 14 residues. The germline gives CDR1 MNHEY, CDR2 SVGEGT. The CDR3 is CASSSLPGGYGYTF. CDR3 in DNA: TGTGCCAGCAGTTCCCTCCCAGGGGGCTATGGCTACACCTTC.

The rearrangement links TRBV9 to TRBJ2-3, with a possible D match to TRBD1 (5 bases). Per the germline V gene, CDR1 is SGDLS and CDR2 is YYNGEE. The ends were cut back, 2 bases at V and 1 base at J, with 11 bases in the middle. There are 15 residues in the CDR3. The CDR3 region is CASSVHLGGTDTQYF. The CDR3 bases are TGTGCCAGCAGCGTTCACTTAGGGGGCACAGATACGCAGTATTTT.

The gene calls are TRBV5-1 and TRBJ2-3, with D unresolved. Trimming removed 0 bases at V and 0 bases at J, with 8 bases between. The germline V gene encodes CDR1 SGHRS and CDR2 YFSETQ. This CDR3 region has 15 residues. This CDR3 reads CASSLGVPSTDTQYF. CDR3 DNA: TGCGCCAGCAGCTTGGGGGTTCCTAGCACAGATACGCAGTATTTT.

V gene TRBV3-1 (or the pseudogene TRBV3-2) combines with J gene TRBJ2-7; D not certain. This CDR3 region has 15 residues. Germline assignment: CDR1 LGHDT and CDR2 YNNKEL (reference sequence). With 0 bases removed from V and 2 bases from J, the gap between germline ends came to 11 bases. CDR3 coding DNA: TGTGCCAGCAGCCAAGACCAGCGAAGACCCTACGAGCAGTACTTC. Residues: CASSQDQRRPYEQYF.

The chain has TRBV19 and TRBJ2-1, with D possibly TRBD2 on 5 matching bases. This CDR3 is built from 15 residues. The V end lost 0 bases, the J end lost 7 bases, and 13 bases lay between the germline ends. The V gene's germline CDR1 is LNHDA and CDR2 SQIVND (reference sequence). The CDR3 here is CASSIETTKLNEQFF. The CDR3 DNA reads TGTGCCAGTAGTATAGAGACTACAAAACTAAATGAGCAGTTCTTC.

The rearrangement links TRBV5-5 to TRBJ1-2; 8 bases are shared with TRBD1. This CDR3 is 14 amino acids long. Germline CDR1 SGHKS, CDR2 YYEKEE (reference sequence). Losses at the gene ends were 2 bases for V and 8 bases for J; bases not matched to a gene: 8. The CDR3 region has the DNA TGTGCCAGCAGCTTACCCAGGGGGCTAGGGGGCTACACCTTC. Translating it yields CASSLPRGLGGYTF. The whole variable domain, filled in from reference TRBV5-5 and TRBJ1-2, reads DAGVTQSPTHLIKTRGQQVTLRCSPISGHKSVSWYQQVLGQGPQFIFQYYEKEERGRGNFPDRFSARQFPNYSSELNVNALLLGDSALYLCASSLPRGLGGYTFGSGTRLTVV.